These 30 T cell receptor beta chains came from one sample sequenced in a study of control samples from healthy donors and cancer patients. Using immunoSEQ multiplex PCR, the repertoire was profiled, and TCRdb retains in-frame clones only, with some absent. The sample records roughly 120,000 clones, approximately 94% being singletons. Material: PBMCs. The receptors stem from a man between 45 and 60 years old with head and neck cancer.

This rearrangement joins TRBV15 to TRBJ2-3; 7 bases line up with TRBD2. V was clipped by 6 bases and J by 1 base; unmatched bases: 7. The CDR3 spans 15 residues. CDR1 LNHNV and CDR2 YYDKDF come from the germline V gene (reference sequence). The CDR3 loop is CATRGLAGGTDTQYF. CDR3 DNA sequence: TGTGCCACCAGGGGCCTGGCGGGGGGCACAGATACGCAGTATTTT.

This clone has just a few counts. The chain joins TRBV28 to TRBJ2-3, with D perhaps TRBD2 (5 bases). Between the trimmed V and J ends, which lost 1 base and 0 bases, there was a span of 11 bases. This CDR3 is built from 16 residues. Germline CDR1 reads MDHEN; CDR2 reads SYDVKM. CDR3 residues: CASSLYRGSSTDTQYF. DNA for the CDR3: TGTGCCAGCAGTTTATATAGAGGGTCTAGCACAGATACGCAGTATTTT.

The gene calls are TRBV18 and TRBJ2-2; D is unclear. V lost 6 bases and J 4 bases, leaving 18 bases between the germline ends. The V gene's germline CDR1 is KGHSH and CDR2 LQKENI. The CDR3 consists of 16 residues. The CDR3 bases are TGTGCCAGCTCCCCGCCGTCTGGACGTGGCACCGGGGAGCTGTTTTTT. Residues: CASSPPSGRGTGELFF.

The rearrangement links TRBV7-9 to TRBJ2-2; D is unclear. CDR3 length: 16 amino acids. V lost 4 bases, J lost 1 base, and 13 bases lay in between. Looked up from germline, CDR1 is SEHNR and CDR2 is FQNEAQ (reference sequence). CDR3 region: CASSSARTLNTGELFF. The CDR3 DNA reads TGTGCCAGCAGCTCGGCGCGGACCCTGAACACCGGGGAGCTGTTTTTT.

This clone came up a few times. CDR3 DNA sequence: TGTGCCAGCAGTGAATGGGAGGGCTACGAGCAGTACTTC. It codes for CASSEWEGYEQYF. The chain couples TRBV25-1 to TRBJ2-7; TRBD2 matches at 7 bases. Germline V gives CDR1 MGHDK, CDR2 SYGVNS. With V trimmed by 1 base and J by 3 bases, 0 bases remained unmatched. The CDR3 loop spans 13 amino acids.

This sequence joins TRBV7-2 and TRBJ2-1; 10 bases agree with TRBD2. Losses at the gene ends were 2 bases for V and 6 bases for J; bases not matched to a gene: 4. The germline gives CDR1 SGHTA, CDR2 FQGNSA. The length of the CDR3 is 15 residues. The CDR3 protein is CASSLTAGGFNEQFF. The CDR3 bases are TGTGCCAGCAGCTTAACAGCGGGGGGGTTCAATGAGCAGTTCTTC.

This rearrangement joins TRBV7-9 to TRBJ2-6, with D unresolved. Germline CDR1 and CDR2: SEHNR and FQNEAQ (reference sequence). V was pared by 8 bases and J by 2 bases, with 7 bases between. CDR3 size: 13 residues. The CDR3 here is CASLFPGANVLTF. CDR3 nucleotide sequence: TGTGCCAGCCTCTTTCCTGGGGCCAACGTCCTGACTTTC. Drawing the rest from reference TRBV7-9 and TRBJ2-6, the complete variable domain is DTGVSQNPRHKITKRGQNVTFRCDPISEHNRLYWYRQTLGQGPEFLTYFQNEAQLEKSRLLSDRFSAERPKGSFSTLEIQRTEQGDSAMYLCASLFPGANVLTFGAGSRLTVL.

This chain's CDR3 is CASSLRGEQYF. CDR3 DNA: TGTGCCAGCAGTTTACGGGGCGAGCAGTACTTC. The rearrangement joins TRBV12-3 or TRBV12-4 to TRBJ2-7; D might be TRBD2 (5 bases). The CDR3 loop spans 11 amino acids. Trimming shortened V by 2 bases and J by 6 bases, and 5 bases separated the two germline ends.

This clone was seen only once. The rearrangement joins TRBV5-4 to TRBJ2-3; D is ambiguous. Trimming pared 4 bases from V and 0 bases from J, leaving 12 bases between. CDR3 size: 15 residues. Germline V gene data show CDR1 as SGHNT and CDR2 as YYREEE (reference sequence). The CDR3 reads CASSRQVTSTDTQYF. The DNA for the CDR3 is TGTGCCAGCAGCCGACAAGTGACTAGCACAGATACGCAGTATTTT.

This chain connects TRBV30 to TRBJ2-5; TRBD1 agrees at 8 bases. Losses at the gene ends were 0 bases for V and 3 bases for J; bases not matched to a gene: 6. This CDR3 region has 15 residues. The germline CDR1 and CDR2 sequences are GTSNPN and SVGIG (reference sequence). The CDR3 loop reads CAWSVRTGTKETQYF. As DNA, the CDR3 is TGTGCCTGGAGTGTAAGGACAGGGACAAAAGAGACCCAGTACTTC.

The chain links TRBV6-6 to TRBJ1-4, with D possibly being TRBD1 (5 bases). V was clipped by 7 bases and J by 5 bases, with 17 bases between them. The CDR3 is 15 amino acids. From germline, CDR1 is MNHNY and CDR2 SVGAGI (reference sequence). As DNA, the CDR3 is TGTGCCAGCACACGACCAGGGAGACCGAATGAAAAACTGTTTTTT. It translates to CASTRPGRPNEKLFF.

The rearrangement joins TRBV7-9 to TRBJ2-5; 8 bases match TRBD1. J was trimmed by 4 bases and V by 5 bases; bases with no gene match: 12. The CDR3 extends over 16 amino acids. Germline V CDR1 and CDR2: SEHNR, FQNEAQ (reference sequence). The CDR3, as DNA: TGTGCCAGCAGCCTTTTCGGACAGGGCAGTACAGAGACCCAGTACTTC. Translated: CASSLFGQGSTETQYF.

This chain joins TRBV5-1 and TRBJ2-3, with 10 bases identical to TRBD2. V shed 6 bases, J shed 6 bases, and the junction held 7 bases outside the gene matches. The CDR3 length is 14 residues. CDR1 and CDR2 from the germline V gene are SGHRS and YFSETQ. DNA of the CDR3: TGCGCCAGCAACATAGCGGGGGGATCGGATACGCAGTATTTT. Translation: CASNIAGGSDTQYF.

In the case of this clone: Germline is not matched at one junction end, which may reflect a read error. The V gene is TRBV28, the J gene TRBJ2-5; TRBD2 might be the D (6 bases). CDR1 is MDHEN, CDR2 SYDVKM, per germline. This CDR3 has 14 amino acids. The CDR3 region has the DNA TGTACCAGCAGTTTACCGGGAGCCGGAGAGACCCAGTACTTC. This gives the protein CTSSLPGAGETQYF.

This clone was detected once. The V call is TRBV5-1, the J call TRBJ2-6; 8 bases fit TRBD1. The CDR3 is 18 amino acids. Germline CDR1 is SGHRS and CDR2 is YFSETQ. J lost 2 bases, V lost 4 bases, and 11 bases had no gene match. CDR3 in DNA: TGCGCCAGCAGCAACCGAGGACAGGGACCTACTGGGGCCAACGTCCTGACTTTC. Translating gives CASSNRGQGPTGANVLTF.

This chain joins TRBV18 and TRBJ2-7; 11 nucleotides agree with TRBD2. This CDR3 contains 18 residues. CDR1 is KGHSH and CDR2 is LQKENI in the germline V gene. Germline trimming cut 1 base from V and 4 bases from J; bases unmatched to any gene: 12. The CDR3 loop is CASSPLRMTSGVPYEQYF. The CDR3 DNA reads TGTGCCAGCTCACCACTCCGCATGACTAGCGGGGTCCCTTACGAGCAGTACTTC.

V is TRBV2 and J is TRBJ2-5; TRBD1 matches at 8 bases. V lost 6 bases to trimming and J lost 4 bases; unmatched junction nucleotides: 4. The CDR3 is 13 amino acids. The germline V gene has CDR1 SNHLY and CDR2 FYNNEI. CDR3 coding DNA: TGTGCCAGCAGGTGGACAGGGCGAGAGACCCAGTACTTC. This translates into CASRWTGRETQYF.

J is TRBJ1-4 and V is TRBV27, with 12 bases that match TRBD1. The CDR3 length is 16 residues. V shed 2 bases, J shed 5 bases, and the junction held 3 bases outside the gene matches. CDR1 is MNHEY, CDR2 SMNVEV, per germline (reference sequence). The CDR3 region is CASSLAGTGGNEKLFF. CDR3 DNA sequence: TGTGCCAGCAGTTTAGCCGGGACAGGGGGCAATGAAAAACTGTTTTTT.

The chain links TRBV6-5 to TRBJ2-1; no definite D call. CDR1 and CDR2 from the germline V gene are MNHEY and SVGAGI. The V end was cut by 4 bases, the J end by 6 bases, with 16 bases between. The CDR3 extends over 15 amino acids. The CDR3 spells CASSSLDVGFNEQFF. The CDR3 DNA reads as TGTGCCAGCAGTTCTTTAGACGTAGGCTTCAATGAGCAGTTCTTC.

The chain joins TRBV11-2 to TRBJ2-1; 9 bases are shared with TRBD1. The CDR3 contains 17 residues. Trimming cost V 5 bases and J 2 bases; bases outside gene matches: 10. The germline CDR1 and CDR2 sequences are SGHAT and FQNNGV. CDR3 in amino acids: CASSPAPGTGPYNEQFF. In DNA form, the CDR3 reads TGTGCCAGCAGCCCTGCACCCGGGACAGGGCCCTACAATGAGCAGTTCTTC.

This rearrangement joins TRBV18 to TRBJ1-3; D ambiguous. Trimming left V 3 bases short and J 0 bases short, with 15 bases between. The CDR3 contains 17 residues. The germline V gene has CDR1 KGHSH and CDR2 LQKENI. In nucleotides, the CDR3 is TGTGCCAGCTCACCCGGGCTTCCCCTGGGCTCTGGAAACACCATATATTTT. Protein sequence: CASSPGLPLGSGNTIYF.

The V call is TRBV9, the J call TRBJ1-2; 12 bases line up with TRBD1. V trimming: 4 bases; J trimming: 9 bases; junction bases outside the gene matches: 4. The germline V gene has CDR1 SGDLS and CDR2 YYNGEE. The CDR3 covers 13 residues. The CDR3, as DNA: TGTGCCAGCAGCACAGGGACAGGGGGCAGCTACACCTTC. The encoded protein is CASSTGTGGSYTF.

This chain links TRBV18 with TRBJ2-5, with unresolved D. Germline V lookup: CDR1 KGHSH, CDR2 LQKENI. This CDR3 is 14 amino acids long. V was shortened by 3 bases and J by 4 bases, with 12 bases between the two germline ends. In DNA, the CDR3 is TGTGCCAGCTCACCTCGGCCGGGTACAGAGACCCAGTACTTC. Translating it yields CASSPRPGTETQYF.

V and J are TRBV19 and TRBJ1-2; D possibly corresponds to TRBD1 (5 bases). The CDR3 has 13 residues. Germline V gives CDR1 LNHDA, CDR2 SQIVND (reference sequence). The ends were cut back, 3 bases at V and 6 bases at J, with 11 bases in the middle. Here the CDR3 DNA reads TGTGCCAGTAGTATTAAGGGGCGAGATGGCTACACCTTC. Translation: CASSIKGRDGYTF.

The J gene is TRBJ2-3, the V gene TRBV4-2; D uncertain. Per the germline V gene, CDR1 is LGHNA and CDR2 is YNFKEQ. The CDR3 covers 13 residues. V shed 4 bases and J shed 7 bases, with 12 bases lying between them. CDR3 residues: CASSPWIANTQYF. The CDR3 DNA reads TGTGCCAGCAGCCCTTGGATCGCAAATACGCAGTATTTT.

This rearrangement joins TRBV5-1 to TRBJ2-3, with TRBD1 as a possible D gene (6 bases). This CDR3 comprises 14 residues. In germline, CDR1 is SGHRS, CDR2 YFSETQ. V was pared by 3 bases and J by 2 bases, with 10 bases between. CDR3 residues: CASSYNRATDTQYF. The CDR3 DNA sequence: TGCGCCAGCAGCTACAACAGGGCCACAGATACGCAGTATTTT.

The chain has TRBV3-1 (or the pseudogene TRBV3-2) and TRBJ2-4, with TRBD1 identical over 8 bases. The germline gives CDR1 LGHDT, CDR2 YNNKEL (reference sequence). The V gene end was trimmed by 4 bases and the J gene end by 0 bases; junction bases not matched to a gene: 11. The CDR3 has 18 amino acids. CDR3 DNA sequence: TGTGCCAGCAGCCCGGGGACAGGCTTTCTGGTAGCCAAAAACATTCAGTACTTC. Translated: CASSPGTGFLVAKNIQYF.

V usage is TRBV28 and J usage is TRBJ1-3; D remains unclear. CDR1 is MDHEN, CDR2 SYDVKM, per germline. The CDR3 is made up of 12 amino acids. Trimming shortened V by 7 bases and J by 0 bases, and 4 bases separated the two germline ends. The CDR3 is CASTDSGNTIYF. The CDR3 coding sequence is TGTGCCAGCACCGACTCTGGAAACACCATATATTTT.

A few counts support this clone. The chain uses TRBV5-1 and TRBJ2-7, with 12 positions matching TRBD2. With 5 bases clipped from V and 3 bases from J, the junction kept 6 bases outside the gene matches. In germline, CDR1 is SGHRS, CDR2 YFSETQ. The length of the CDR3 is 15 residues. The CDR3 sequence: CASRSSGGAVYEQYF. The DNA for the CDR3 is TGCGCCAGCAGGTCTAGCGGGGGGGCCGTCTACGAGCAGTACTTC.

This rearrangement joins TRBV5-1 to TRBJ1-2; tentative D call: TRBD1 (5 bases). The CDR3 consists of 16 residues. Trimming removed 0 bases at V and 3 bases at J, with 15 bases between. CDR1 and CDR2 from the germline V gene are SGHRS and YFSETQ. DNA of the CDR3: TGCGCCAGCAGCTTGGCCACGGGAGGGACCTACTATGGCTACACCTTC. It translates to CASSLATGGTYYGYTF. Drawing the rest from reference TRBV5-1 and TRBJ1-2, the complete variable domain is KAGVTQTPRYLIKTRGQQVTLSCSPISGHRSVSWYQQTPGQGLQFLFEYFSETQRNKGNFPGRFSGRQFSNSRSEMNVSTLELGDSALYLCASSLATGGTYYGYTFGSGTRLTVV.